This passage covers 30 T cell receptor beta chains from one sample sequenced in a study of PD-1 blockade in classical Hodgkin lymphoma. Clones were read by immunoSEQ multiplex PCR, and TCRdb kept only the in-frame ones, dropping some. In the table there are tens of thousands of clones, 85% to 95% of which are singletons. Relapses following autologous stem cell transplantation were seen in all patients, with brentuximab vedotin exposure varying. The input for sequencing was peripheral blood mononuclear cells (PBMCs), taken at baseline. All receptors derive from a human donor with classical Hodgkin lymphoma.

The chain employs TRBV5-1 and TRBJ2-3; 11 bases line up with TRBD2. Germline V lookup: CDR1 SGHRS, CDR2 YFSETQ. This CDR3 region has 16 residues. V shed 2 bases, J shed 4 bases, and the junction held 6 bases outside the gene matches. The CDR3 loop reads CASSFDLAGGPDTQYF. CDR3 in DNA: TGCGCCAGCAGCTTTGACCTAGCGGGAGGCCCAGATACGCAGTATTTT.

A single count supports this clone. The J gene is TRBJ2-7, the V gene TRBV2; 8 bases are a match to TRBD2. Germline CDR1 is SNHLY and CDR2 is FYNNEI. V was clipped by 6 bases and J by 6 bases; unmatched bases: 13. The CDR3 loop spans 15 amino acids. CDR3 residues: CASRPLAGIGGEQYF. In nucleotides, the CDR3 is TGTGCCAGCAGACCTCTAGCGGGCATAGGCGGCGAGCAGTACTTC.

The chain is built from TRBV18 and TRBJ2-1; TRBD2 is a possible D gene (6 bases). The CDR3 is 14 amino acids. Germline V gives CDR1 KGHSH, CDR2 LQKENI. Trimming cost V 10 bases and J 0 bases, with 13 bases left between them. This CDR3 is CATGGVSSYNEQFF. The DNA of the CDR3 is TGTGCCACCGGCGGGGTATCCTCCTACAATGAGCAGTTCTTC. Together with reference TRBV18 and TRBJ2-1, the CDR3 gives the full variable domain: NAGVMQNPRHLVRRRGQEARLRCSPMKGHSHVYWYRQLPEEGLKFMVYLQKENIIDESGMPKERFSAEFPKEGPSILRIQQVVRGDSAAYFCATGGVSSYNEQFFGPGTRLTVL.

The sample holds one count of this clone. The chain combines TRBV11-3 with TRBJ2-3; D possibly matches TRBD1 or TRBD2 (5 bases each). The CDR3 has 15 amino acids. Trimming took 4 bases from V and 2 from J, leaving 13 bases between them. Germline V CDR1 and CDR2: SGHNT, YENEEA. This CDR3 is CASSSLGDPTDTQYF. The CDR3 DNA follows: TGTGCCAGCAGCTCGTTAGGGGACCCCACAGATACGCAGTATTTT.

The chain links TRBV21-1 to TRBJ1-3; the table's D call of TRBD1 was not tested on the DNA. TRBV21-1 is tagged as a pseudogene. This CDR3 has 17 residues. This CDR3 reads CASSKAGSPSSGNTIYF. CDR3 DNA sequence: TGTGCCAGCAGCAAAGCGGGCAGCCCAAGCTCTGGAAACACCATATATTTT.

The chain couples TRBV7-3 to TRBJ2-1; 9 bases map to TRBD1. Germline-derived CDR1 and CDR2 are SGHTA and FQGTGA. CDR3 length: 15 residues. Germline trimming cut 3 bases from V and 4 bases from J; bases unmatched to any gene: 4. Here the CDR3 reads CASSFGTGRYNEQFF. DNA for the CDR3: TGTGCCAGCAGCTTCGGGACAGGGCGATACAATGAGCAGTTCTTC. The full variable domain, rest sourced from reference TRBV7-3 and TRBJ2-1, is GAGVSQTPSNKVTEKGKYVELRCDPISGHTALYWYRQSLGQGPEFLIYFQGTGAADDSGLPNDRFFAVRPEGSVSTLKIQRTERGDSAVYLCASSFGTGRYNEQFFGPGTRLTVL.

The chain couples TRBV7-3 to TRBJ2-1, with 7 bases identical to TRBD1. Trimming at V came to 5 bases and at J to 0 bases, leaving 10 bases not matched to a gene. CDR1 SGHTA and CDR2 FQGTGA come from the germline V gene. The CDR3 totals 17 residues. This CDR3 reads CASSTQERGPSYNEQFF. Here the CDR3 DNA reads TGTGCCAGCAGCACCCAAGAAAGGGGGCCCTCCTACAATGAGCAGTTCTTC.

V and J are TRBV28 and TRBJ1-1; a weak D match, TRBD1 (6 bases). Germline-derived CDR1 and CDR2 are MDHEN and SYDVKM. V gave up 8 bases and J gave up 0 bases, with 10 bases separating them. The CDR3 extends over 13 amino acids. CDR3 residues: CASANRVNTEAFF. The CDR3 DNA sequence: TGTGCCAGCGCAAACAGGGTGAACACTGAAGCTTTCTTT.

The rearrangement uses TRBV19 and TRBJ2-3; the D is unclear. CDR1 is LNHDA and CDR2 is SQIVND in the germline V gene (reference sequence). This CDR3 has 16 amino acids. Deletions cut 0 bases from V and 1 base from J, with 11 bases between. CDR3 in amino acids: CASSIETHRRTDTQYF. CDR3 coding DNA: TGTGCCAGTAGTATAGAGACCCATCGACGCACAGATACGCAGTATTTT.

The V and J genes are TRBV9 and TRBJ2-3; D is unresolved. Deletions cut 7 bases from V and 4 bases from J, with 7 bases between. Germline V CDR1 and CDR2: SGDLS, YYNGEE. CDR3 size: 11 residues. The DNA for the CDR3 is TGTGCCAGCTACCGGTCAGATACGCAGTATTTT. It codes for CASYRSDTQYF.

J is TRBJ2-7 and V is TRBV7-8, with 7 bases matching TRBD1. The germline V gene encodes CDR1 SGHVS and CDR2 FQNEAQ. The junction had 3 bases not matched to a gene; V was cut back by 1 base and J by 3 bases. The CDR3 has 14 amino acids. CDR3 sequence: CASSLDRTGYEQYF. In nucleotides, the CDR3 is TGTGCCAGCAGCTTAGACCGGACAGGCTACGAGCAGTACTTC. Filled out from reference TRBV7-8 and TRBJ2-7, the complete variable domain reads GAGVSQSPRYKVAKRGQDVALRCDPISGHVSLFWYQQALGQGPEFLTYFQNEAQLDKSGLPSDRFFAERPEGSVSTLKIQRTQQEDSAVYLCASSLDRTGYEQYFGPGTRLTVT.

This clone has only one observation. V is TRBV30 and J is TRBJ1-2; D possibly corresponds to TRBD1 (5 bases). Germline V gene sequence: CDR1 GTSNPN, CDR2 SVGIG (reference sequence). With 1 base removed from V and 3 bases from J, the gap between germline ends came to 9 bases. This CDR3 spans 13 amino acids. This CDR3 reads CAWSAQGDYGYTF. In DNA, the CDR3 is TGTGCCTGGAGTGCCCAGGGTGACTATGGCTACACCTTC.

V and J are TRBV9 and TRBJ2-7; 9 bases line up with TRBD1. The CDR3 spans 14 residues. Germline V lookup: CDR1 SGDLS, CDR2 YYNGEE. V shed 4 bases and J 5 bases; nucleotides not matched to a gene: 7. The CDR3 here is CASSLGQGLNEQYF. CDR3 bases: TGTGCCAGCAGCTTAGGACAGGGGCTAAACGAGCAGTACTTC.

V usage is TRBV30 and J usage is TRBJ1-1; D gene uncertain. This CDR3 region has 11 residues. Germline V CDR1 and CDR2: GTSNPN, SVGIG (reference sequence). V was shortened by 0 bases and J by 11 bases, with 10 bases between the two germline ends. DNA for the CDR3: TGTGCCTGGAGTGTAGATGGTGGGGCTTTCTTT. It codes for CAWSVDGGAFF.

The chain joins TRBV2 to TRBJ1-4; D is ambiguous. Trimming removed 3 bases at V and 6 bases at J, with 20 bases between. CDR3 length: 17 amino acids. Germline V gene sequence: CDR1 SNHLY, CDR2 FYNNEI. The CDR3 DNA sequence: TGTGCCAGCAGTGAGGACGCCGAGGAGTTTTGGGATGAAAAACTGTTTTTT. The encoded protein is CASSEDAEEFWDEKLFF.

The rearrangement joins TRBV5-6 to TRBJ2-1; D not certain. Germline V gene data show CDR1 as SGHDT and CDR2 as YYEEEE. The V and J ends lost 1 base and 0 bases respectively, with 2 bases between them. The CDR3 consists of 13 residues. This CDR3 reads CASSLNSYNEQFF. CDR3 DNA: TGTGCCAGCAGCTTGAACTCCTACAATGAGCAGTTCTTC.

The chain couples TRBV7-3 to TRBJ2-5; D ambiguous. Germline V lookup: CDR1 SGHTA, CDR2 FQGTGA. Trimming removed 0 bases from V and 7 bases from J, with 9 bases in between. The CDR3 has 13 amino acids. For the CDR3, the DNA is TGTGCCAGCAGCTTAACAGGGAAAGGGACCCAGTACTTC. Its translation is CASSLTGKGTQYF.

CDR3 loop: CASSPPRGRYYEQYF. As DNA, the CDR3 is TGTGCCAGCTCACCACCTCGGGGGAGGTACTACGAGCAGTACTTC. The chain joins TRBV18 to TRBJ2-7; tentative D call: TRBD2 (6 bases). The CDR3 covers 15 residues. Deletions cut 0 bases from V and 3 bases from J, with 12 bases between. Germline values: CDR1 KGHSH, CDR2 LQKENI.

V is TRBV10-1 and J is TRBJ1-5; D unclear. Germline V gene sequence: CDR1 WNHNN, CDR2 SYGVQD (reference sequence). The CDR3 length is 14 residues. The V end lost 6 bases, the J end lost 4 bases, and 13 bases lay between the germline ends. Written as DNA, the CDR3 is TGCGCCAGCAGGCTGGACGTACGGAATCAGCCCCAGCATTTT. Translation gives CASRLDVRNQPQHF.

The V gene is TRBV27, the J gene TRBJ2-7; 11 positions agree with TRBD2. The ends lost 6 bases at V and 3 bases at J; junction bases unmatched: 10. CDR1 and CDR2 from the germline V gene are MNHEY and SMNVEV (reference sequence). The CDR3 sequence is 16 residues long. CDR3 amino acids: CASSPGTSGIFYEQYF. In DNA form, the CDR3 reads TGTGCCAGCAGCCCCGGGACTAGCGGAATTTTCTACGAGCAGTACTTC.

This sequence joins TRBV6-5 and TRBJ1-1; 11 bases are shared with TRBD1. The junction had 6 bases not matched to a gene; V was cut back by 5 bases and J by 4 bases. The V gene's germline CDR1 is MNHEY and CDR2 SVGAGI. This CDR3 comprises 15 residues. The chain's CDR3 is CASSPAGTGGTEAFF. As DNA, the CDR3 is TGTGCCAGCAGTCCCGCCGGGACAGGGGGCACTGAAGCTTTCTTT.

The gene calls are TRBV7-9 and TRBJ1-5; D is perhaps TRBD1 (5 bases). Germline CDR1 SEHNR, CDR2 FQNEAQ (reference sequence). Trimming took 7 bases from V and 7 from J, leaving 11 bases between them. The CDR3 loop spans 12 amino acids. The CDR3 protein is CASTLGGQPQHF. In DNA form, the CDR3 reads TGTGCCAGCACCCTCGGGGGACAGCCCCAGCATTTT. Full variable domain (remainder filled in from reference TRBV7-9 and TRBJ1-5): DTGVSQNPRHKITKRGQNVTFRCDPISEHNRLYWYRQTLGQGPEFLTYFQNEAQLEKSRLLSDRFSAERPKGSFSTLEIQRTEQGDSAMYLCASTLGGQPQHFGDGTRLSIL.

The genes are TRBV7-9 and TRBJ1-4; 8 bases match TRBD1. Germline CDR1 reads SEHNR; CDR2 reads FQNEAQ (reference sequence). This CDR3 region has 14 residues. V lost 5 bases, J lost 6 bases, and 5 bases stayed unmatched. The CDR3 sequence: CASSPGQGDEKLFF. DNA for the CDR3: TGTGCCAGCAGCCCTGGACAGGGTGATGAAAAACTGTTTTTT.

The chain carries TRBV6-5 and TRBJ1-1; possible D gene TRBD1, 5 bases. The CDR3 covers 16 residues. V gave up 2 bases and J gave up 0 bases, with 13 bases separating them. The germline gives CDR1 MNHEY, CDR2 SVGAGI. CDR3 sequence (DNA): TGTGCCAGCAGTTACACCCATGGGGCCATGAACACTGAAGCTTTCTTT. Protein product: CASSYTHGAMNTEAFF.

V gene TRBV27 combines with J gene TRBJ2-3; TRBD2 matches 10 bases. With 6 bases clipped from V and 3 bases from J, the junction kept 21 bases outside the gene matches. Germline assignment: CDR1 MNHEY and CDR2 SMNVEV (reference sequence). This CDR3 has 20 residues. CDR3 loop: CASRIIAGRSGRVLTDTQYF. CDR3 coding DNA: TGTGCCAGCAGGATTATCGCCGGCAGGAGCGGGAGGGTGTTGACAGATACGCAGTATTTT.

This chain joins TRBV28 and TRBJ2-5; D is undetermined. Germline V CDR1 and CDR2: MDHEN, SYDVKM. V lost 6 bases, J lost 7 bases, and 12 bases lay in between. The CDR3 has 12 amino acids. For the CDR3, the DNA is TGTGCCAGCAGCCAATTTCTCCGGACCCAGTACTTC. It yields the protein CASSQFLRTQYF.

This clone was found once. J is TRBJ1-2 and V is TRBV7-9, with D perhaps TRBD1 (6 bases). The CDR3 extends over 16 amino acids. The germline V gene has CDR1 SEHNR and CDR2 FQNEAQ (reference sequence). Deletions cut 2 bases from V and 5 bases from J, with 18 bases between. The CDR3 coding sequence is TGTGCCAGCAGCTTAACGTTTCCGGGGGCTCTATATGGCTACACCTTC. The encoded protein is CASSLTFPGALYGYTF.

V is TRBV4-1 and J is TRBJ2-3; D uncertain. Germline loops: CDR1 MGHRA, CDR2 YSYEKL. This CDR3 spans 16 amino acids. V dropped 0 bases and J dropped 3 bases, with 13 bases sitting between them. Here the CDR3 DNA reads TGCGCCAGCAGCCAAGAATTTAGACTTTCTACAGATACGCAGTATTTT. It yields the protein CASSQEFRLSTDTQYF.

V is TRBV4-2 and J is TRBJ2-3; TRBD2 matches 9 bases. CDR1 and CDR2 (germline): LGHNA, YNFKEQ. This CDR3 has 16 residues. With 4 bases clipped from V and 0 bases from J, the junction kept 5 bases outside the gene matches. CDR3 sequence reads: CASSRSSGTSTDTQYF. The CDR3 DNA follows: TGTGCCAGCAGCCGATCTAGCGGGACTAGCACAGATACGCAGTATTTT.

Only one count was recorded for this clone. CDR3: CASSPYTGNQETQYF. In DNA form, the CDR3 reads TGTGCCAGCAGTCCCTATACAGGGAACCAAGAGACCCAGTACTTC. The chain employs TRBV6-5 and TRBJ2-5; tentatively, D is TRBD1 (6 bases). Between the trimmed V and J ends, which lost 5 bases and 0 bases, there was a span of 13 bases. The CDR3 loop spans 15 amino acids. Germline V lookup: CDR1 MNHEY, CDR2 SVGAGI.